This entry describes one TCR beta chain. This sample was included in a study of regulatory T cells in long-lasting Graves disease. The CDR3 length is 16 residues. Per the germline V gene, CDR1 is SGHTA and CDR2 is FQGTGA. Trimming left V 2 bases short and J 2 bases short, with 14 bases between. HTBI primers from iRepertoire and Arm-PCR of CDR3 regions yielded the TCR beta libraries. Each CDR3 protein is one row after TCRdb ran MiXCR on the multiplex PCR reads. The table records roughly 430,000 distinct CDR3 sequences, roughly 21% of them present only once. Time point described: persistent/refractory GD, antithyroid drugs over 5 years with positive TRAb. Preparation of the TCR library used RNA extracted from PBMCs.

The sequencing here drew on peripheral blood mononuclear cells (PBMCs), taken when the disease was refractory, from a patient treated with antithyroid drugs. The chain links TRBV7-3 to TRBJ2-3, with D perhaps matching TRBD1 or TRBD2 (7 bases each). The sequence derives from a female donor with Graves disease. CDR3 sequence (DNA): TGTGCCAGCAGCTTAGGACCAGGGGGGGCCACAGATACGCAGTATTTT. It yields the protein CASSLGPGGATDTQYF. The full variable domain, in which reference TRBV7-3 and TRBJ2-3 provide the parts outside the CDR3, is GAGVSQTPSNKVTEKGKYVELRCDPISGHTALYWYRQSLGQGPEFLIYFQGTGAADDSGLPNDRFFAVRPEGSVSTLKIQRTERGDSAVYLCASSLGPGGATDTQYFGPGTRLTVL.